Below, one TCR beta chain is given with its context. As originally analysed: Cell counts per sample came from amplifying reference gene primers. The assay was immunoSEQ multiplex PCR, and TCRdb's table has in-frame clones only and misses some. V, J and clone size are taken as reported in that table, and D and trimming were inferred from the DNA itself. Of about 400,000 clones in the sample, nearly 90% are singletons; the top ten hold around 1.7%. All recovered Cohort 3 donors got two negative PCRs, got clearance, or saw symptom resolution. The data stem from a study of blood T cell repertoires in COVID-19. The CDR3 has 17 residues. V shed 4 bases, J shed 2 bases, and the junction held 12 bases outside the gene matches. The germline V gene encodes CDR1 MNHNS and CDR2 SASEGT.

The V gene is TRBV6-1, the J gene TRBJ2-7; 9 nucleotides agree with TRBD1. The TCR originated in a woman aged 30 to 39 who had recovered from COVID-19. The source material was PBMCs or T cells enriched from blood (not recorded which). Written as DNA, the CDR3 is TGTGCCAGCAGTGGGCAACACCGGGACAGGGAAACCTACGAGCAGTACTTC. Amino acids: CASSGQHRDRETYEQYF.